This T cell receptor beta chain was identified during a study of beta chain features in type 1 diabetes. Study information: The samples had 85 million to 140 million sorted cells examined in all.

Expressed TCRB transcripts were sequenced, since all the RNA that had been isolated was reverse transcribed. Sequenced naive, central memory and regulatory T cell samples produced an average of roughly 3.6 million reads. TCRdb keeps only in-frame clones here, not all; method: immunoSEQ multiplex PCR. This sample yields 600,000 to 750,000 clones, of which approximately 13% are seen a single time; around 0.12% belongs to the top ten. Sorting with CD45RO/CCR7/CD25/CD127/CD95/CD27 yielded naive, central memory, regulatory and stem-like memory CD4+ cells. Germline V gene lookup returns CDR1 SGDLS and CDR2 YYNGEE. After removal of 0 bases from V and 6 bases from J, the junction contained 8 bases not matched to a gene. The CDR3 runs 17 residues. In regard to this clone: Antigen: not known.

Study-level findings and limits: Equally in patients and controls, shorter templates might have been favored by PCR. In every one of the four CD4+ subsets, TCRB CDR3s were moderately but significantly shorter in Type 1 diabetes patients.

The chain combines TRBV9 with TRBJ2-3; 12 nucleotides align to TRBD2. Sequenced material: naive CD4+ T cells from blood. The TCR sequence derives from a man aged 30 to 39 with type 1 diabetes. The CDR3 loop reads CASSVEASGGAPDTQYF. CDR3 DNA sequence: TGTGCCAGCAGCGTAGAAGCTAGCGGGGGGGCCCCGGATACGCAGTATTTT.